The 24 T cell receptor beta chains reported below all come from one sample, sequenced in a study of blood T cell repertoires in COVID-19. Method: immunoSEQ multiplex PCR; TCRdb's copy keeps in-frame clones and lacks some. The top ten clones hold around 3% of a sample with around 100,000 clones, about 87% of them seen once. Sequences were obtained from peripheral blood. The origin of the receptors is a man aged 50 to 59 with active or convalescent COVID-19.

The gene calls are TRBV11-2 and TRBJ1-6; TRBD1 might be the D (5 bases). CDR1 is SGHAT and CDR2 is FQNNGV in the germline V gene. Trimming removed 0 bases from V and 10 bases from J, with 13 bases in between. The CDR3 runs to 15 residues. CDR3 residues: CASSLEGRVGSPLHF. In DNA form, the CDR3 reads TGTGCCAGCAGCTTAGAAGGCAGGGTCGGGTCACCCCTCCACTTT.

The chain joins TRBV7-2 to TRBJ2-7, with TRBD2 matching 10 bases. The CDR3 length is 15 residues. V shed 5 bases, J shed 6 bases, and the junction held 10 bases outside the gene matches. Germline-derived CDR1 and CDR2 are SGHTA and FQGNSA. This CDR3 is CASSQIAGGLVEQYF. CDR3 nucleotides: TGTGCCAGCAGCCAAATAGCGGGGGGCCTAGTCGAGCAGTACTTC.

The rearrangement joins TRBV11-3 to TRBJ2-7; a possible D gene is TRBD2 (6 bases). The CDR3 length is 16 residues. Trimming stripped 0 bases from V and 6 bases from J, with 18 bases between. Germline CDR1 and CDR2: SGHNT and YENEEA. The CDR3 DNA reads TGTGCCAGCAGCTTAGATCTGGAGGGAATGGCGGGCGAGCAGTACGTC. It translates to CASSLDLEGMAGEQYV.

This clone was seen a single time. The chain joins TRBV21-1 to TRBJ1-1; no check of the table's D call, TRBD1, against the DNA was made. TRBV21-1 counts as a pseudogene. The CDR3 is 18 residues long. CDR3: CASSNIMRDSQLNTEAFF. In DNA form, the CDR3 reads TGTGCCAGCAGCAATATTATGAGGGACAGCCAACTTAACACTGAAGCTTTCTTT.

The rearrangement uses TRBV28 and TRBJ1-5; D gene unclear. The V end lost 6 bases, the J end lost 2 bases, and 14 bases lay between the germline ends. Germline V CDR1 and CDR2: MDHEN, SYDVKM. This CDR3 comprises 15 residues. CDR3 amino acids: CASSPPEVGNQPQHF. The DNA of the CDR3 is TGTGCCAGCAGCCCACCGGAGGTGGGCAATCAGCCCCAGCATTTT.

The gene calls are TRBV7-2 and TRBJ1-1; D might be TRBD1 (5 bases). The CDR3 runs 15 residues. CDR1 and CDR2 from the germline V gene are SGHTA and FQGNSA. The germline V and J ends were trimmed by 1 base and 4 bases, with 13 bases remaining between them. CDR3 nucleotide sequence: TGTGCCAGCAGCTTAGTAGCTAGGGGAGGCACTGAAGCTTTCTTT. It codes for CASSLVARGGTEAFF. The full variable domain, in which reference TRBV7-2 and TRBJ1-1 provide the parts outside the CDR3, is GAGVSQSPSNKVTEKGKDVELRCDPISGHTALYWYRQSLGQGLEFLIYFQGNSAPDKSGLPSDRFSAERTGGSVSTLTIQRTQQEDSAVYLCASSLVARGGTEAFFGQGTRLTVV.

The chain joins TRBV6-5 to TRBJ2-4; TRBD1 matches at 9 bases. The V gene's germline CDR1 is MNHEY and CDR2 SVGAGI. The V gene end was trimmed by 6 bases and the J gene end by 7 bases; junction bases not matched to a gene: 10. The CDR3 totals 15 residues. The CDR3 protein is CASSDRGLKGNIQYF. The CDR3 DNA reads TGTGCCAGCAGCGACAGGGGGTTAAAGGGGAACATTCAGTACTTC.

The V gene is TRBV30, the J gene TRBJ2-3, with TRBD1 identical over 7 bases. Germline lookup yields CDR1 GTSNPN and CDR2 SVGIG (reference sequence). V gave up 2 bases and J gave up 4 bases; unmatched junction bases: 3. The CDR3 extends over 13 amino acids. In nucleotides, the CDR3 is TGTGCCTGGAGTACAGGGGCCCCAGATACGCAGTATTTT. Residues: CAWSTGAPDTQYF.

This clone was found a few times. The genes are TRBV7-7 and TRBJ2-2; 11 bases line up with TRBD1. The CDR3 contains 15 residues. Germline CDR1 and CDR2: SSHAT and FNYEAQ (reference sequence). After removal of 4 bases from V and 6 bases from J, the junction contained 4 bases not matched to a gene. In DNA, the CDR3 is TGTGCCAGCAGCTCCGGACAGGGGGCGGCCGGGGAGCTGTTTTTT. Protein sequence: CASSSGQGAAGELFF.

The J gene is TRBJ2-3, the V gene TRBV18; 8 bases align to TRBD2. Germline trimming cut 8 bases from V and 2 bases from J; bases unmatched to any gene: 9. The CDR3 has 15 amino acids. Per the germline V gene, CDR1 is KGHSH and CDR2 is LQKENI. The CDR3, as DNA: TGTGCCAGCACGACGGGGGGGGAGATCACAGATACGCAGTATTTT. Translated: CASTTGGEITDTQYF.

Only a few counts were recorded for this clone. This CDR3 is also generated by other DNA sequences in the sample. The CDR3 coding sequence is TGTGCCAGCAGCTTAGTTTCGGGAAGTACTAATGAAAAACTGTTTTTT. Amino acids: CASSLVSGSTNEKLFF. The chain couples TRBV7-9 to TRBJ1-4; D gene uncertain. This CDR3 comprises 16 residues. The V end was cut by 1 base, the J end by 2 bases, with 11 bases between. CDR1 SEHNR and CDR2 FQNEAQ come from the germline V gene (reference sequence). Using reference TRBV7-9 and TRBJ1-4 for the parts outside the CDR3, the full variable domain is DTGVSQNPRHKITKRGQNVTFRCDPISEHNRLYWYRQTLGQGPEFLTYFQNEAQLEKSRLLSDRFSAERPKGSFSTLEIQRTEQGDSAMYLCASSLVSGSTNEKLFFGSGTQLSVL.

This clone was observed once. The chain is built from TRBV7-8 and TRBJ2-3, with unresolved D. Germline values: CDR1 SGHVS, CDR2 FQNEAQ. This CDR3 is 12 amino acids long. V was trimmed by 5 bases and J by 4 bases, leaving 7 bases between them. CDR3 residues: CASSLNSDTQYF. The CDR3, as DNA: TGTGCCAGCAGCCTTAATTCAGATACGCAGTATTTT.

The chain has TRBV27 and TRBJ1-4, with TRBD1 matching 8 bases. The V and J ends lost 6 bases and 3 bases, in that order; junction bases with no gene match: 3. CDR3 length equals 14 residues. Germline assignment: CDR1 MNHEY and CDR2 SMNVEV (reference sequence). The CDR3 sequence is CASRGQVANEKLFF. CDR3 bases: TGTGCCAGCAGGGGACAGGTGGCTAATGAAAAACTGTTTTTT.

This chain uses TRBV18 with TRBJ2-2; TRBD1 matches 7 bases. Germline assignment: CDR1 KGHSH and CDR2 LQKENI. This CDR3 comprises 16 residues. With V trimmed by 4 bases and J by 0 bases, 5 bases remained unmatched. CDR3 amino acids: CASSLRQGPNTGELFF. The CDR3 bases are TGTGCCAGCTCACTTCGACAGGGACCGAACACCGGGGAGCTGTTTTTT.

This clone was seen only once. The J gene is TRBJ2-2, the V gene TRBV7-9; 8 nucleotides agree with TRBD1. The germline V gene has CDR1 SEHNR and CDR2 FQNEAQ (reference sequence). The V and J ends lost 4 bases and 7 bases, in that order; junction bases with no gene match: 8. The CDR3 has 15 residues. CDR3 amino acids: CASSSWTGSGGELFF. DNA for the CDR3: TGTGCCAGCAGCTCCTGGACAGGGTCCGGCGGGGAGCTGTTTTTT.

The chain employs TRBV13 and TRBJ2-2; TRBD1 matches 7 bases. Germline values: CDR1 PRHDT, CDR2 FYEKMQ (reference sequence). The CDR3 loop spans 16 amino acids. Unmatched junction bases numbered 9, after V lost 4 bases and J lost 4 bases. The CDR3: CASSSRQGQVTGELFF. The CDR3 region has the DNA TGTGCCAGCAGCTCCCGACAGGGTCAAGTCACCGGGGAGCTGTTTTTT.

This clone was seen a single time. The J gene is TRBJ2-2, the V gene TRBV30; 9 bases match TRBD2. J gave up 0 bases and V 3 bases, and 11 bases lay outside the gene matches. The CDR3 sequence is 18 residues long. CDR1 and CDR2 from the germline V gene are GTSNPN and SVGIG (reference sequence). The CDR3 protein is CAWRRASGEVSNTGELFF. CDR3 sequence (DNA): TGTGCCTGGAGGAGGGCTAGCGGGGAAGTATCGAACACCGGGGAGCTGTTTTTT.

CDR3 loop: CASSITGQVIYEQYF. The CDR3 DNA reads as TGTGCCAGTAGTATAACGGGACAGGTAATCTACGAGCAGTACTTC. The V gene is TRBV19, the J gene TRBJ2-7; TRBD1 aligns across 8 bases. The V segment lost 2 bases and the J segment 3 bases; nucleotides outside the gene matches: 6. The CDR3 runs to 15 residues. Germline-derived CDR1 and CDR2 are LNHDA and SQIVND (reference sequence). The full variable domain, completed using reference TRBV19 and TRBJ2-7, is DGGITQSPKYLFRKEGQNVTLSCEQNLNHDAMYWYRQDPGQGLRLIYYSQIVNDFQKGDIAEGYSVSREKKESFPLTVTSAQKNPTAFYLCASSITGQVIYEQYFGPGTRLTVT.

This clone was detected a few times. The chain carries TRBV7-2 and TRBJ2-1; 7 nucleotides align to TRBD2. This CDR3 is built from 13 residues. In germline, CDR1 is SGHTA, CDR2 FQGNSA. V shed 2 bases and J 5 bases; nucleotides not matched to a gene: 0. The CDR3 sequence is CASSLSGNNEQFF. In nucleotides, the CDR3 is TGTGCCAGCAGCTTAAGCGGGAACAATGAGCAGTTCTTC.

The V call is TRBV7-2, the J call TRBJ1-6; 8 bases agree with TRBD1. Germline CDR1 and CDR2: SGHTA and FQGNSA. The CDR3 totals 14 residues. The V segment lost 4 bases and the J segment 6 bases; nucleotides outside the gene matches: 2. The CDR3 sequence is CASSSGQVNSPLHF. The CDR3 nucleotides are TGTGCCAGCAGCTCGGGACAGGTTAATTCACCCCTCCACTTT.

The chain recombines TRBV5-4 with TRBJ2-2, with a weak D call TRBD1 (6 bases). The germline CDR1 and CDR2 sequences are SGHNT and YYREEE (reference sequence). V was clipped by 2 bases and J by 2 bases, with 13 bases between them. This CDR3 contains 16 residues. DNA of the CDR3: TGTGCCAGCAGCTTTCGAGGACAGCTAAACACCGGGGAGCTGTTTTTT. Amino acid sequence: CASSFRGQLNTGELFF.

This chain uses TRBV19 with TRBJ2-3; TRBD2 matches 14 bases. The ends lost 5 bases at V and 9 bases at J; junction bases unmatched: 10. Germline assignment: CDR1 LNHDA and CDR2 SQIVND (reference sequence). The CDR3 is 16 residues long. The CDR3 protein is CASSPRTSGGLVTQYF. The CDR3 DNA is TGTGCCAGTAGTCCTCGGACTAGCGGGGGGCTGGTGACGCAGTATTTT.

The chain couples TRBV5-1 to TRBJ1-4, with D uncertain. CDR3 size: 17 residues. The germline V gene encodes CDR1 SGHRS and CDR2 YFSETQ. The V end lost 0 bases, the J end lost 3 bases, and 15 bases lay between the germline ends. The DNA of the CDR3 is TGCGCCAGCAGCTTGGGCCGGGAGCCCACGGCTAATGAAAAACTGTTTTTT. Its protein product is CASSLGREPTANEKLFF.

The rearrangement joins TRBV28 to TRBJ1-4; 7 bases map to TRBD1. After removal of 1 base from V and 7 bases from J, the junction contained 6 bases not matched to a gene. CDR1 and CDR2 (germline): MDHEN, SYDVKM. This CDR3 has 15 amino acids. The CDR3 reads CASSLYRGASEKLFF. CDR3 coding DNA: TGTGCCAGCAGTTTATACAGGGGCGCGAGTGAAAAACTGTTTTTT.